This T cell receptor (beta chain) was identified in a study of a mutant IDH1 vaccine in newly diagnosed glioma. Across the whole study: Patients got their first vaccination 4-6 weeks after radiotherapy alone, or with temozolomide cycles. Averaging approximately 40 years of age, treated patients were around 62% male and roughly 40% female. The therapy given earlier, which was standard therapy, consisted of radiotherapy, temozolomide, or both, and most of the patients received both.

Produced via immunoSEQ multiplex PCR; TCRdb's table is partial and in-frame only. The data contain roughly 120,000 clones, around 77% of them singletons. Study-level results: Vaccination elicited immune responses in around 92% of patients.

As concerns this clone: Its target is not known.

The CDR3 loop spans 15 amino acids. Germline V gives CDR1 SGHRS, CDR2 YFSETQ. The V gene lost 1 base and the J gene lost 0 bases, with 8 bases spanning the gap. Sample time point: week 11, during vaccination. Every vaccine dose comprised 300 ug of mutant IDH1 20-mer peptide plus topical imiquimod. This receptor was taken from a man aged 35 to 55 with glioma. Sample: PBMCs, taken from a glioma patient whose treatment included an IDH1 peptide vaccine. The chain combines TRBV5-1 with TRBJ2-1; D gene unclear. The CDR3 loop is CASSLPRSSYNEQFF. In nucleotides, the CDR3 is TGCGCCAGCAGCTTGCCCCGGAGCTCCTACAATGAGCAGTTCTTC.